This entry lists 5 T cell receptor beta chains sequenced from one sample in a study of post-analysis software for immune sequencing data. Unique molecular identifiers were carried by the TCR beta cDNA libraries. TCRdb re-called the PCR reads through MiXCR, storing one row per CDR3 protein. The table lists just over 250,000 distinct CDR3 sequences, 36% of them singletons. These TCRs are of unknown antigen specificity. Study results and caveats: Controls had lower frequencies than patients of about 5 TRBV segments, which included TRBV5-6, TRBV5-1 and TRBV20-1.

Sequencing was performed on blood. Receptor source: a girl between 10 and 17 years old with multiple sclerosis.

Points on this clonotype: At one of its ends the junction is not consistent with the germline gene, which may arise from a read error. Written as DNA, the CDR3 is TGTGCTACCAGCAGAGATCCAACAGGGGTGGGGAAGACCCAGTACTTC. Protein sequence: CATSRDPTGVGKTQYF. V and J are TRBV15 and TRBJ2-5; TRBD1 aligns across 7 bases. This CDR3 is built from 16 residues. Germline V gene lookup returns CDR1 LNHNV and CDR2 YYDKDF (reference sequence). Full variable domain (outside the CDR3, taken from reference TRBV15 and TRBJ2-5): DAMVIQNPRYQVTQFGKPVTLSCSQTLNHNVMYWYQQKSSQAPKLLFHYYDKDFNNEADTPDNFQSRRPNTSFCFLDIRSPGLGDTAMYLCATSRDPTGVGKTQYFGPGTRLLVL.

This clonotype was found many times. The V and J genes are TRBV3-1 and TRBJ2-1; 9 nucleotides align to TRBD2. This CDR3 spans 18 amino acids. Germline V CDR1 and CDR2: LGHDT, YNNKEL (reference sequence). V trimming: 1 base; J trimming: 0 bases; junction bases outside the gene matches: 7. This chain's CDR3 is CASSQGRGGMSSYNEQFF. The CDR3 DNA reads as TGTGCCAGCAGCCAAGGGCGGGGGGGGATGAGCTCCTACAATGAGCAGTTCTTC.

The CDR3 nucleotides read TGTGCCAGCACCACCGGGACTCGCCAAGAGACCCAGTACTTC. Translation gives CASTTGTRQETQYF. The genes are TRBV2 and TRBJ2-5, with D possibly TRBD2 on 6 matching bases. Trimming removed 7 bases from V and 1 base from J, with 13 bases in between. Per the germline V gene, CDR1 is SNHLY and CDR2 is FYNNEI. The CDR3 runs to 14 residues. The full variable domain, in which reference TRBV2 and TRBJ2-5 provide the parts outside the CDR3, is EPEVTQTPSHQVTQMGQEVILRCVPISNHLYFYWYRQILGQKVEFLVSFYNNEISEKSEIFDDQFSVERPDGSNFTLKIRSTKLEDSAMYFCASTTGTRQETQYFGPGTRLLVL.

The table lists this clonotype with many counts. V is TRBV27 and J is TRBJ2-1, with TRBD2 matching 8 bases. The germline gives CDR1 MNHEY, CDR2 SMNVEV (reference sequence). CDR3 length: 15 amino acids. V shed 5 bases and J 1 base; nucleotides not matched to a gene: 4. The chain's CDR3 is CASSLSGKSYNEQFF. The CDR3 region has the DNA TGTGCCAGCAGTCTTAGCGGGAAGTCCTACAATGAGCAGTTCTTC.

The gene calls are TRBV18 and TRBJ1-4; D perhaps matches TRBD1 (6 bases). This CDR3 has 14 amino acids. Germline V gene sequence: CDR1 KGHSH, CDR2 LQKENI. The V end was cut by 5 bases, the J end by 5 bases, with 12 bases between. This CDR3 reads CASSITGKNEKLFF. CDR3 DNA sequence: TGTGCCAGCTCAATTACAGGGAAAAATGAAAAACTGTTTTTT.